The 24 T cell receptor beta chains below all came from one sample that was sequenced in a study of blood T cell repertoires in COVID-19. Sequenced by immunoSEQ multiplex PCR; TCRdb stores in-frame clones only, minus some. The profile shows 430,000 or so clones, roughly 90% of them singletons. Material for sequencing was peripheral blood. The origin of the receptors is a man between 18 and 29 years old with COVID-19, enrolled during active disease.

The chain employs TRBV19 and TRBJ1-2; D remains ambiguous. This CDR3 region has 13 residues. Germline V gene sequence: CDR1 LNHDA, CDR2 SQIVND (reference sequence). V shed 6 bases and J shed 6 bases, with 14 bases lying between them. CDR3 bases: TGTGCCAGTAGGAGTCAAGGGAGCGATGGCTACACCTTC. It codes for CASRSQGSDGYTF.

This chain joins TRBV5-1 and TRBJ2-3, with 9 nucleotides matching TRBD1. The CDR3 totals 15 residues. J lost 2 bases, V lost 4 bases, and 5 bases had no gene match. Germline V gene sequence: CDR1 SGHRS, CDR2 YFSETQ. The chain's CDR3 is CASSTWDRDTDTQYF. The CDR3 nucleotides are TGCGCCAGCAGCACATGGGACAGGGACACAGATACGCAGTATTTT.

This clone was picked up one time. This chain connects TRBV19 to TRBJ2-2, with D possibly matching TRBD2 (6 bases). CDR3 length equals 16 residues. The V end was cut by 7 bases, the J end by 5 bases, with 20 bases between. The V gene's germline CDR1 is LNHDA and CDR2 SQIVND (reference sequence). CDR3 in DNA: TGTGCCAGTACCCCTATGGAGCACGCGGGGACCGGGGAGCTGTTTTTT. Residues: CASTPMEHAGTGELFF. Supplemented by reference TRBV19 and TRBJ2-2, the full variable domain reads DGGITQSPKYLFRKEGQNVTLSCEQNLNHDAMYWYRQDPGQGLRLIYYSQIVNDFQKGDIAEGYSVSREKKESFPLTVTSAQKNPTAFYLCASTPMEHAGTGELFFGEGSRLTVL.

The chain carries TRBV15 and TRBJ2-1; TRBD1 matches 8 bases. CDR1 is LNHNV, CDR2 YYDKDF, per germline (reference sequence). This CDR3 is 17 amino acids long. The trim removed 2 bases at V and 5 bases at J, leaving 11 bases unmatched. The DNA for the CDR3 is TGTGCCACCAGCAGACAACCATTCAGACAGGGGAACAATGAGCAGTTCTTC. The encoded protein is CATSRQPFRQGNNEQFF.

The V gene is TRBV3-1 (or the pseudogene TRBV3-2), the J gene TRBJ2-7; TRBD2 matches at 8 bases. Losses at the gene ends were 4 bases for V and 0 bases for J; bases not matched to a gene: 2. Germline loops: CDR1 LGHDT, CDR2 YNNKEL (reference sequence). CDR3 length: 14 residues. The CDR3 sequence: CASSPGTSSYEQYF. As DNA, the CDR3 is TGTGCCAGCAGCCCCGGGACTAGCTCCTACGAGCAGTACTTC.

The chain links TRBV2 to TRBJ2-7; 7 nucleotides match TRBD1. This CDR3 spans 14 amino acids. The ends lost 7 bases at V and 0 bases at J; junction bases unmatched: 6. Germline V gene sequence: CDR1 SNHLY, CDR2 FYNNEI. CDR3 sequence: CASNWDSSSYEQYF. In nucleotides, the CDR3 is TGTGCCAGCAATTGGGACAGCTCCTCCTACGAGCAGTACTTC.

The V call is TRBV5-1, the J call TRBJ1-6; TRBD1 matches at 8 bases. Germline lookup yields CDR1 SGHRS and CDR2 YFSETQ. The CDR3 totals 15 residues. V gave up 4 bases and J gave up 7 bases; unmatched junction bases: 7. For the CDR3, the DNA is TGCGCCAGCAGCCCCGGTCAGGGGGCGAATTCACCCCTCCACTTT. Protein product: CASSPGQGANSPLHF.

A few counts support this clone. The rearrangement joins TRBV4-1 to TRBJ1-2; 9 bases agree with TRBD1. The V gene end was trimmed by 5 bases and the J gene end by 1 base; junction bases not matched to a gene: 5. There are 15 residues in the CDR3. Germline V gives CDR1 MGHRA, CDR2 YSYEKL. CDR3 bases: TGCGCCAGCAGCTATACAGGGGGCGATAACTATGGCTACACCTTC. Translating it yields CASSYTGGDNYGYTF.

The chain joins TRBV7-8 to TRBJ2-7, with 7 positions matching TRBD1. This CDR3 has 16 amino acids. CDR1 is SGHVS, CDR2 FQNEAQ, per germline. V shed 7 bases and J 0 bases; nucleotides not matched to a gene: 12. This chain's CDR3 is CASIPNRGEISYEQYF. CDR3 nucleotides: TGTGCCAGCATACCCAACAGGGGCGAAATCTCCTACGAGCAGTACTTC.

In its sample, this clone was seen once. This chain joins TRBV29-1 and TRBJ1-2; D gene uncertain. The CDR3 covers 13 residues. Trimming removed 1 base from V and 3 bases from J, with 9 bases in between. The V gene's germline CDR1 is SQVTM and CDR2 ANQGSEA. The CDR3: CSVEGDTDYGYTF. The CDR3 region has the DNA TGCAGCGTTGAAGGCGACACTGACTATGGCTACACCTTC.

This clone was detected a few times. The chain recombines TRBV27 with TRBJ1-6; 7 bases are shared with TRBD1. The CDR3 is 15 amino acids. With 0 bases clipped from V and 7 bases from J, the junction kept 3 bases outside the gene matches. Germline V gene sequence: CDR1 MNHEY, CDR2 SMNVEV (reference sequence). Here the CDR3 reads CASSLSTGWNSPLHF. The CDR3 nucleotides read TGTGCCAGCAGTTTATCGACAGGGTGGAATTCACCCCTCCACTTT.

V gene TRBV7-8 combines with J gene TRBJ2-3; 9 bases match TRBD1. The CDR3 totals 18 residues. V was pared by 1 base and J by 4 bases, with 12 bases of the junction left unmatched. Germline CDR1 is SGHVS and CDR2 is FQNEAQ. Here the CDR3 DNA reads TGTGCCAGCAGCTTAGAAGGGACAGGGTTGAATGGCCCAGATACGCAGTATTTT. The encoded protein is CASSLEGTGLNGPDTQYF.

The chain joins TRBV7-9 to TRBJ1-4; 11 bases align to TRBD1. Germline CDR1 SEHNR, CDR2 FQNEAQ (reference sequence). V was pared by 4 bases and J by 10 bases, with 8 bases of the junction left unmatched. The CDR3 length is 15 residues. The CDR3 sequence: CASSSDRGPAVKLFF. In DNA, the CDR3 is TGTGCCAGCAGCTCGGACAGGGGGCCGGCTGTAAAACTGTTTTTT. The full variable domain, its missing parts supplied by reference TRBV7-9 and TRBJ1-4, is DTGVSQNPRHKITKRGQNVTFRCDPISEHNRLYWYRQTLGQGPEFLTYFQNEAQLEKSRLLSDRFSAERPKGSFSTLEIQRTEQGDSAMYLCASSSDRGPAVKLFFGSGTQLSVL.

CDR3 loop: CASSAGSYNEQFF. CDR3 sequence (DNA): TGTGCCAGCAGCGCGGGATCCTACAATGAGCAGTTCTTC. The chain combines TRBV7-2 with TRBJ2-1; possible D gene TRBD2, 6 bases. V lost 5 bases, J lost 1 base, and 6 bases lay in between. CDR1 is SGHTA and CDR2 is FQGNSA in the germline V gene. The CDR3 sequence is 13 residues long. Full variable domain (outside the CDR3, taken from reference TRBV7-2 and TRBJ2-1): GAGVSQSPSNKVTEKGKDVELRCDPISGHTALYWYRQSLGQGLEFLIYFQGNSAPDKSGLPSDRFSAERTGGSVSTLTIQRTQQEDSAVYLCASSAGSYNEQFFGPGTRLTVL.

CDR3 region: CASSTRDREYNEQFF. CDR3 DNA: TGTGCCAGCAGCACACGGGACAGGGAATACAATGAGCAGTTCTTC. This chain connects TRBV7-9 to TRBJ2-1, with 9 positions matching TRBD1. CDR3 length equals 15 residues. The trim removed 5 bases at V and 4 bases at J, leaving 6 bases unmatched. Germline V gives CDR1 SEHNR, CDR2 FQNEAQ (reference sequence).

The chain uses TRBV6-5 and TRBJ2-1; D remains unclear. From germline, CDR1 is MNHEY and CDR2 SVGAGI. The V end was cut by 9 bases, the J end by 8 bases, with 11 bases between. There are 11 residues in the CDR3. CDR3 DNA sequence: TGTGCCAGGAAGACGACACATGAGCAGTTCTTC. Translating gives CARKTTHEQFF.

The J gene is TRBJ1-1, the V gene TRBV19, with D uncertain. Germline V CDR1 and CDR2: LNHDA, SQIVND (reference sequence). With 9 bases removed from V and 7 bases from J, the gap between germline ends came to 12 bases. There are 11 residues in the CDR3. The CDR3 bases are TGTGCCAGCACCAGACAACTTGAAGCTTTCTTT. Amino acids: CASTRQLEAFF.

V usage is TRBV5-4 and J usage is TRBJ1-4; maybe TRBD1 (5 bases). The CDR3 covers 14 residues. Trimming shortened V by 2 bases and J by 8 bases, and 13 bases separated the two germline ends. Germline values: CDR1 SGHNT, CDR2 YYREEE (reference sequence). In DNA, the CDR3 is TGTGCCAGCAGCTTTGGGGGGGGTTTGGAAAAACTGTTTTTT. Encoded protein: CASSFGGGLEKLFF.

The chain has TRBV10-1 and TRBJ2-1, with a tentative D call TRBD2 (5 bases). The CDR3 runs to 14 residues. CDR1 WNHNN and CDR2 SYGVQD come from the germline V gene (reference sequence). Trimming took 5 bases from V and 7 from J, leaving 15 bases between them. The CDR3 is CASSRELVINEQFF. The CDR3 nucleotides are TGCGCCAGCAGTCGAGAACTAGTCATAAATGAGCAGTTCTTC.

The chain uses TRBV6-5 and TRBJ1-5, with D unclear. Germline V gene sequence: CDR1 MNHEY, CDR2 SVGAGI. The length of the CDR3 is 14 residues. V was shortened by 5 bases and J by 2 bases, with 10 bases between the two germline ends. CDR3 in amino acids: CASSPRQGNQPQHF. In nucleotides, the CDR3 is TGTGCCAGCAGTCCCCGCCAGGGCAATCAGCCCCAGCATTTT.

The V call is TRBV5-6, the J call TRBJ1-6; 7 nucleotides agree with TRBD1. This CDR3 contains 15 residues. Per the germline V gene, CDR1 is SGHDT and CDR2 is YYEEEE. V lost 1 base and J lost 7; bases outside the gene matches: 5. The CDR3 loop is CASSLSLRGNSPLHF. The CDR3 region has the DNA TGTGCCAGCAGCTTGTCTCTCAGGGGGAATTCACCCCTCCACTTT.

The V and J genes are TRBV7-6 and TRBJ2-3; D perhaps matches TRBD2 (5 bases). Germline lookup yields CDR1 SGHVS and CDR2 FNYEAQ. There are 15 residues in the CDR3. V was cut by 4 bases and J by 7 bases, with 18 bases left in between. The CDR3 DNA is TGTGCCAGCAGCTATGAGAACGGGGTCCTGAATACGCAGTATTTT. Its protein product is CASSYENGVLNTQYF.

This clone was counted a single time. The gene calls are TRBV11-3 and TRBJ2-3; 10 bases map to TRBD2. With V trimmed by 5 bases and J by 3 bases, 8 bases remained unmatched. This CDR3 contains 16 residues. Germline V CDR1 and CDR2: SGHNT, YENEEA. CDR3: CASSLRLAGITDTQYF. CDR3 in DNA: TGTGCCAGCAGCCTACGACTAGCGGGTATTACAGATACGCAGTATTTT.

V is TRBV7-2 and J is TRBJ2-1; D is unclear. Germline CDR1 SGHTA, CDR2 FQGNSA. The germline V and J ends were trimmed by 1 base and 3 bases, with 13 bases remaining between them. The CDR3 contains 16 residues. CDR3 in amino acids: CASSLDYARNYNEQFF. CDR3 bases: TGTGCCAGCAGCTTAGATTATGCGCGGAACTACAATGAGCAGTTCTTC. The full variable domain, rest sourced from reference TRBV7-2 and TRBJ2-1, is GAGVSQSPSNKVTEKGKDVELRCDPISGHTALYWYRQSLGQGLEFLIYFQGNSAPDKSGLPSDRFSAERTGGSVSTLTIQRTQQEDSAVYLCASSLDYARNYNEQFFGPGTRLTVL.